These T cell receptor beta chains were read from a single sample in a study of Tregs in tolerant kidney transplant recipients. Assay used: immunoSEQ multiplex PCR; TCRdb lists only in-frame clones, some missing. The table records tens of thousands of clones, over 85% of them present only once. Sequenced material: CD4+ T cells from blood, taken before the transplant. Receptor source: a human donor who received a combined kidney and bone marrow transplant. Each CDR3 is given with its conserved first and last residue. The D gene is left open where the match is weak. Clone size is given for some rows only: seen once, a few or many times, or a class if the clone is expanded.

DNA | CDR3 | D | J | V | size
TGTGCCAGCAGTTACGGGTTAGGGGGTTCCTATGGCTACACCTTC | CASSYGLGGSYGYTF | - | TRBJ1-2 | TRBV6-6 | -
TGTGCCAGCAGACGGGACAGCGTCTATGGCTACACCTTC | CASRRDSVYGYTF | TRBD1 | TRBJ1-2 | TRBV5-4 | -
TGTGCCAGTAAGGTAGCGGGAGGATCCTACAATGAGCAGTTCTTC | CASKVAGGSYNEQFF | TRBD2 | TRBJ2-1 | TRBV19 | -
TGTGCCAGCAGCCGAGTGGGGGGGGTCGGCACAGATACGCAGTATTTT | CASSRVGGVGTDTQYF | TRBD2 | TRBJ2-3 | TRBV7-2 | once
TGTGCCAGCAGCATAATACAGGGGAAAGTCGACGAGCAGTACTTC | CASSIIQGKVDEQYF | TRBD1 | TRBJ2-7 | TRBV5-5 | -
TGTGCCAGTAACACAGGCCGATGGACTAACAATGAGCAGTTCTTC | CASNTGRWTNNEQFF | - | TRBJ2-1 | TRBV19 | -
TGTGCCAGCAGTTACCCTGGACAGACTGAAAAACTGTTTTTT | CASSYPGQTEKLFF | - | TRBJ1-4 | TRBV28 | -
TGTGCCATCAGTTGGACTAGCGGGAGCACAGATACGCAGTATTTT | CAISWTSGSTDTQYF | TRBD2 | TRBJ2-3 | TRBV10-3 | -
TGTGCCAGCAGCGCTATACAGGGGAATAATTCCCCCCTCCACTTT | CASSAIQGNNSPLHF | TRBD1 | TRBJ1-6 | TRBV9 | -
TGTGCCAGCAGTGAAGACGGGGAGCAGTACTTC | CASSEDGEQYF | - | TRBJ2-7 | TRBV2 | -
TGCGCCAGCAACAACAGGCTAACAGATACGCAGTATTTT | CASNNRLTDTQYF | - | TRBJ2-3 | TRBV5-1 | -
TGTGCCAGCGCGACCAGGGGACCCTACAATGAGCAGTTCTTC | CASATRGPYNEQFF | - | TRBJ2-1 | TRBV14 | -
TGTGCCAGCCTGAGGAGCGCGTACACCGGGGAGCTGTTTTTT | CASLRSAYTGELFF | - | TRBJ2-2 | TRBV6-1 | -
TGTGCCAGCAGCCTCGGACAGGGGAACACCGGGGAGCTGTTTTTT | CASSLGQGNTGELFF | TRBD1 | TRBJ2-2 | TRBV5-4 | -
TGTGCCAGCAGTTCACCGGGACAGGGGAATGAAAAACTGTTTTTT | CASSSPGQGNEKLFF | TRBD1 | TRBJ1-4 | TRBV28 | -
TGTGCCAGCAGCTTGCTGGACAGCGCTAATGAAAAACTGTTTTTT | CASSLLDSANEKLFF | - | TRBJ1-4 | TRBV5-6 | -
TGCGCCAGCGGGTCCGGGACTAGCGTGCCAGATACGCAGTATTTT | CASGSGTSVPDTQYF | TRBD2 | TRBJ2-3 | TRBV5-1 | -
TGTGCCACCAGCAGAGTTTTACAGATCCAAGAGACCCAGTACTTC | CATSRVLQIQETQYF | - | TRBJ2-5 | TRBV15 | -
TGTGCCAGCTCGTGGGACTACCCGAACACCGGGGAGCTGTTTTTT | CASSWDYPNTGELFF | TRBD2 | TRBJ2-2 | TRBV18 | -
TGCGCCAGCAGCTTGGTTGCGGGAGGGCCACAGGACGAGCAGTACTTC | CASSLVAGGPQDEQYF | TRBD2 | TRBJ2-7 | TRBV5-1 | few
TGCGCCAGCAGCTTGGGATACCCAGGGTATAATTCACCCCTCCACTTT | CASSLGYPGYNSPLHF | - | TRBJ1-6 | TRBV5-1 | -
TGTGCCAGCGCCGAGGGGGTAGCCAAAAACATTCAGTACTTC | CASAEGVAKNIQYF | - | TRBJ2-4 | TRBV2 | once
TGCGCCAGCAGCCAAGACGTAGCGGGGATCTCCTACGAGCAGTACTTC | CASSQDVAGISYEQYF | TRBD2 | TRBJ2-7 | TRBV4-3 | -
TGTGCCTGGGAGGGCCGGTCAAGCAGGATCGATCGATCGGACACTGAAGCTTTCTTT | CAWEGRSSRIDRSDTEAFF | - | TRBJ1-1 | TRBV30 | -
TGTGCCAGCAGCACAGGTGGGGGACAGGGGAATTACGAGCAGTACTTC | CASSTGGGQGNYEQYF | TRBD1 | TRBJ2-7 | TRBV7-8 | -
TGTGCCAGCAGTCGCCCCGGGGGGACAGGGGCCGAAAAACTGTTTTTT | CASSRPGGTGAEKLFF | TRBD1 | TRBJ1-4 | TRBV28 | -
TGTGCCAGCAGCGTCTCGGGACTAGGGAGCACTGAAGCTTTCTTT | CASSVSGLGSTEAFF | - | TRBJ1-1 | TRBV7-9 | -
TGTGCCAGCAATCCCGCACGAGTTGAAGCTTTCTTT | CASNPARVEAFF | - | TRBJ1-1 | TRBV7-9 | -
TGCGCCAGCAGCCAAGGAAGGGGACTAGCGGGGCAAGAGACCCAGTACTTC | CASSQGRGLAGQETQYF | TRBD2 | TRBJ2-5 | TRBV4-1 | -
TGTGCCAGCAGCGTAGGGGGTGTAGCGGGAGGGCCAGGCGGGGAGCTGTTTTTT | CASSVGGVAGGPGGELFF | TRBD2 | TRBJ2-2 | TRBV9 | -
TGTGCCATCGCTCCGGGGGGCACAGATACGCAGTATTTT | CAIAPGGTDTQYF | - | TRBJ2-3 | TRBV10-3 | -
TGTGCCAGCAGCGGCACAGGGCGTAGCGTCTACACCTTC | CASSGTGRSVYTF | - | TRBJ1-2 | TRBV7-9 | -
TGTGCCATCAGTGACCCCCGTGAGGAGACCCAGTACTTC | CAISDPREETQYF | - | TRBJ2-5 | TRBV10-3 | -
TGCAGTGCCAGCGGGGCGTACGAGCAGTACTTC | CSASGAYEQYF | TRBD2 | TRBJ2-7 | TRBV20-1 | -
TGTGCCAGCAGCTCGGGACTAGCGGGAGCTTACGAGCAGTACTTC | CASSSGLAGAYEQYF | TRBD2 | TRBJ2-7 | TRBV7-6 | -
TGTGCCAGCAGCCAAGCTTCTAGCGGGAGGGCTCAGCAGTTCTTC | CASSQASSGRAQQFF | TRBD2 | TRBJ2-1 | TRBV14 | -
TGCGCCAGCAGCTTGGTTAAGGGCGGGAGATTGCAAGAGACCCAGTACTTC | CASSLVKGGRLQETQYF | TRBD2 | TRBJ2-5 | TRBV5-1 | -
TGTGCCAGCTCTCAGACAGGGGGGAAGAACACTGAAGCTTTCTTT | CASSQTGGKNTEAFF | TRBD1 | TRBJ1-1 | TRBV18 | -
TGTGCCAGCAGTTCCCCCTCTAGCGGGGGGGCAGATACGCAGTATTTT | CASSSPSSGGADTQYF | TRBD2 | TRBJ2-3 | TRBV28 | -
TGTGCCAGCAGCCTGCTCCCGGGACAGAGAGCCTACGAGCAGTACTTC | CASSLLPGQRAYEQYF | TRBD1 | TRBJ2-7 | TRBV11-3 | -
TGTGCCAGCAGCGTAGTAGGGGATACTGAAGCTTTCTTT | CASSVVGDTEAFF | - | TRBJ1-1 | TRBV9 | -
TGTGCCAGCAGCCAACCCGGGACAGGGGAATACGAGCAGTACTTC | CASSQPGTGEYEQYF | TRBD1 | TRBJ2-7 | TRBV4-2 | -
TGTGCCATAAGGACAGGAAACACCGGGGAGCTGTTTTTT | CAIRTGNTGELFF | TRBD1 | TRBJ2-2 | TRBV10-3 | few
TGTGCCAGCAGCTATACCACTGAAAAACTGTTTTTT | CASSYTTEKLFF | - | TRBJ1-4 | TRBV2 | -
TGTGCCAGTAGTATCTTGTACCGACCCGAGGGTGAAGCTTTCTTT | CASSILYRPEGEAFF | - | TRBJ1-1 | TRBV19 | once
TGTGCCAGCAGCATTAGCGGGAGGGTAGGGAGTGAGCAGTTCTTC | CASSISGRVGSEQFF | TRBD2 | TRBJ2-1 | TRBV6-5 | -
TGTGCCAGCAGTGACCTCGGGGAGACCCAGTACTTC | CASSDLGETQYF | - | TRBJ2-5 | TRBV6-5 | -
TGTGCCATCAAGGACTCCTCCCAAGAGACCCAGTACTTC | CAIKDSSQETQYF | - | TRBJ2-5 | TRBV10-3 | -
TGCGCCAGCAGCCAACCCTATTTACAGGGAGAAGCTTTCTTT | CASSQPYLQGEAFF | - | TRBJ1-1 | TRBV4-1 | -